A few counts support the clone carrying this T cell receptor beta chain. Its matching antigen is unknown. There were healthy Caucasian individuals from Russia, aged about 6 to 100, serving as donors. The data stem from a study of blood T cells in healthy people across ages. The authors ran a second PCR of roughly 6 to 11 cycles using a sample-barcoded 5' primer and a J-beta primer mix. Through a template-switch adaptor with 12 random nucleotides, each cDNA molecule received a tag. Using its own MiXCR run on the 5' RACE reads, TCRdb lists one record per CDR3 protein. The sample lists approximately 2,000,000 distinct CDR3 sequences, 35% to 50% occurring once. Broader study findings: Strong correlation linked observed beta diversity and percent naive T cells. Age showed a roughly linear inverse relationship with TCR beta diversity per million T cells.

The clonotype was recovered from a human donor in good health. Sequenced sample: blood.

The CDR3 reads CASSQDTRGEQFF. The CDR3 DNA sequence: TGCGCCAGCAGCCAAGATACCCGGGGGGAGCAGTTCTTC. The V and J genes are TRBV4-1 and TRBJ2-1; possible D gene TRBD2, 6 bases. The CDR3 totals 13 residues. Trimming left V 0 bases short and J 10 bases short, with 10 bases between. Germline CDR1 reads MGHRA; CDR2 reads YSYEKL.